The 23 T cell receptor beta chains below were found in one sample sequenced in a study of cytomegalovirus exposure and HLA in healthy donors (dated by TCRdb to between 2016 and 2019). Library creation used the immunoSEQ multiplex PCR assay. TCRdb's version of the immuneACCESS table is confined to in-frame rearrangements and falls short of the full clone set. An unresolved V gene accounts for under half of the shortfall where checked; the remainder is of unknown origin. Present in this sample are 85,000 to 120,000 clones, about 88% of which were seen just once. Around 1.9% of the sample belongs to the ten largest clones. The sequencing sample was made of PBMCs. Receptors originate from a young woman in good health and CMV-seropositive.

This rearrangement joins TRBV7-9 to TRBJ1-4; no firm D call. Germline CDR1 is SEHNR and CDR2 is FQNEAQ (reference sequence). Trimming stripped 3 bases from V and 8 bases from J, with 19 bases between. The CDR3 length is 16 residues. CDR3 in amino acids: CASSFFPTLEEEKLFF. The CDR3 bases are TGTGCCAGCAGCTTTTTCCCGACTCTGGAGGAGGAAAAACTGTTTTTT.

The gene calls are TRBV28 and TRBJ2-1, with D maybe TRBD1 (7 bases). CDR1 MDHEN and CDR2 SYDVKM come from the germline V gene. This CDR3 has 16 amino acids. The ends were cut back, 4 bases at V and 7 bases at J, with 20 bases in the middle. CDR3: CASSSHHETGRNEQFF. CDR3 sequence (DNA): TGTGCCAGCAGTTCCCACCACGAGACAGGGAGGAATGAGCAGTTCTTC.

For the CDR3, the DNA is TGTGCCAGCAGCCGGACAGGGTCAGAAGCTTTCTTT. Residues: CASSRTGSEAFF. The rearrangement links TRBV11-3 to TRBJ1-1, with 8 bases that match TRBD1. V lost 5 bases to trimming and J lost 8 bases; unmatched junction nucleotides: 4. The V gene's germline CDR1 is SGHNT and CDR2 YENEEA. There are 12 residues in the CDR3.

This clone was observed a single time. The chain employs TRBV29-1 and TRBJ2-5, with 11 bases aligning to TRBD2. The V gene's germline CDR1 is SQVTM and CDR2 ANQGSEA. J gave up 5 bases and V 3 bases, and 11 bases lay outside the gene matches. The CDR3 sequence is 16 residues long. CDR3: CSVDVSGGAPVETQYF. The DNA for the CDR3 is TGCAGCGTTGATGTTAGCGGGGGGGCCCCGGTTGAGACCCAGTACTTC.

The chain uses TRBV2 and TRBJ2-5; 13 nucleotides line up with TRBD2. CDR3 length: 14 residues. The V segment lost 10 bases and the J segment 4 bases; nucleotides outside the gene matches: 6. The germline gives CDR1 SNHLY, CDR2 FYNNEI. The CDR3 spells CATKGLAGRETQYF. In DNA, the CDR3 is TGTGCCACGAAGGGACTAGCGGGGAGAGAGACCCAGTACTTC.

The V gene is TRBV4-1, the J gene TRBJ2-6; TRBD2 matches at 9 bases. The CDR3 has 18 residues. CDR1 is MGHRA, CDR2 YSYEKL, per germline. Trimming took 2 bases from V and 1 from J; bases not matched to a gene: 6. The CDR3 DNA sequence: TGCGCCAGCAGCCAACTTGCGGGGGGGCCGTCTGGGGCCAACGTCCTGACTTTC. This sequence encodes CASSQLAGGPSGANVLTF.

The chain combines TRBV19 with TRBJ1-6; no reliable D call. The CDR3 extends over 14 amino acids. Germline CDR1 LNHDA, CDR2 SQIVND (reference sequence). V gave up 5 bases and J gave up 0 bases, with 5 bases separating them. The CDR3 nucleotides are TGTGCCAGTAGTTCCAGCTCCTATAATTCACCCCTCCACTTT. Its protein product is CASSSSSYNSPLHF.

This sequence joins TRBV28 and TRBJ1-2; 11 bases are shared with TRBD1. The CDR3 spans 16 residues. Germline lookup yields CDR1 MDHEN and CDR2 SYDVKM. V was clipped by 7 bases and J by 3 bases; unmatched bases: 10. CDR3 region: CASTNTLGQGDYGYTF. The CDR3 DNA is TGTGCCAGCACCAATACCCTGGGACAGGGGGACTATGGCTACACCTTC.

The gene calls are TRBV5-6 and TRBJ1-2; perhaps TRBD1 as D (5 bases). CDR1 is SGHDT and CDR2 is YYEEEE in the germline V gene. Trimming left V 4 bases short and J 2 bases short, with 9 bases between. The CDR3 has 13 residues. The CDR3 sequence: CASSQGANYGYTF. The CDR3 DNA reads as TGTGCCAGCAGCCAAGGGGCCAACTATGGCTACACCTTC.

The chain is built from TRBV7-8 and TRBJ2-7; a weak D match, TRBD2 (6 bases). Per the germline V gene, CDR1 is SGHVS and CDR2 is FQNEAQ. The length of the CDR3 is 14 residues. V was pared by 7 bases and J by 0 bases, with 13 bases between. This CDR3 reads CASMGLRDSYEQYF. CDR3 DNA sequence: TGTGCCAGCATGGGACTGCGAGACTCCTACGAGCAGTACTTC.

The J gene is TRBJ2-7, the V gene TRBV5-4; D ambiguous. The CDR3 is 14 amino acids. Germline V CDR1 and CDR2: SGHNT, YYREEE (reference sequence). The ends were cut back, 5 bases at V and 0 bases at J, with 12 bases in the middle. CDR3 nucleotide sequence: TGTGCCAGCAGACCCGGGTCCGACTCCTACGAGCAGTACTTC. This sequence encodes CASRPGSDSYEQYF.

V is TRBV10-3 and J is TRBJ1-5; 8 bases fit TRBD1. This CDR3 has 14 amino acids. Germline CDR1 and CDR2: ENHRY and SYGVKD. The trim removed 6 bases at V and 1 base at J, leaving 2 bases unmatched. The DNA for the CDR3 is TGTGCCATCAGCTGGACAGGGAGCAATCAGCCCCAGCATTTT. Protein: CAISWTGSNQPQHF.

Details on this clone: Just one base apart from a much larger clone, this may be a read error. This same CDR3 is encoded by further DNA sequences in the sample. The rearrangement joins TRBV29-1 to TRBJ1-1, with no clear D. Between the trimmed V and J ends, which lost 6 bases and 0 bases, there was a span of 5 bases. Germline CDR1 is SQVTM and CDR2 is ANQGSEA. The CDR3 runs 11 residues. The CDR3 region is CSVRVNTEAFF. CDR3 DNA sequence: TGCAGCGTGCGGGTGAACACTGAAGCTTTCTTT.

In its sample, this clone was seen once. The V call is TRBV18, the J call TRBJ1-5, with unresolved D. V shed 3 bases and J shed 0 bases, with 9 bases lying between them. Germline CDR1 reads KGHSH; CDR2 reads LQKENI. This CDR3 region has 15 residues. CDR3: CASSPAGISNQPQHF. The CDR3 DNA follows: TGTGCCAGCTCACCGGCAGGAATTAGCAATCAGCCCCAGCATTTT.

The V call is TRBV11-2, the J call TRBJ2-2; TRBD1 might be the D (6 bases). V was cut by 5 bases and J by 10 bases, with 17 bases left in between. The CDR3 length is 14 residues. Looked up from germline, CDR1 is SGHAT and CDR2 is FQNNGV. The CDR3 region is CASSTRDIREELFF. The DNA of the CDR3 is TGTGCCAGCAGCACGAGGGACATAAGGGAGGAGCTGTTTTTT.

This chain uses TRBV7-9 with TRBJ2-7; TRBD1 matches 11 bases. The CDR3 has 15 residues. Germline V gene sequence: CDR1 SEHNR, CDR2 FQNEAQ (reference sequence). V was pared by 4 bases and J by 7 bases, with 9 bases of the junction left unmatched. In DNA, the CDR3 is TGTGCCAGCAGCTCCTCCGGGACAGGGGGACGAGAGCAGTACTTC. Protein sequence: CASSSSGTGGREQYF.

The chain carries TRBV2 and TRBJ1-3; 9 bases align to TRBD1. CDR1 is SNHLY, CDR2 FYNNEI, per germline. The trim removed 7 bases at V and 2 bases at J, leaving 12 bases unmatched. CDR3 size: 17 residues. Here the CDR3 DNA reads TGTGCCAGCACCGAGCGTGGGACAGGGTGGCCTGGAAACACCATATATTTT. This translates into CASTERGTGWPGNTIYF.

The V gene is TRBV19, the J gene TRBJ2-2; D is possibly TRBD1 (6 bases). The V gene's germline CDR1 is LNHDA and CDR2 SQIVND (reference sequence). Trimming took off 4 bases at V and 6 bases at J, with 12 bases between the two ends. This CDR3 comprises 14 residues. CDR3 region: CASSRGQPAGELFF. The CDR3 nucleotides read TGTGCCAGTAGTAGAGGACAGCCCGCCGGGGAGCTGTTTTTT.

The J gene is TRBJ1-2, the V gene TRBV6-5; the D is unclear. The CDR3 has 14 residues. Germline-derived CDR1 and CDR2 are MNHEY and SVGAGI. Trimming pared 7 bases from V and 4 bases from J, leaving 16 bases between. CDR3 sequence reads: CASTPESRSYGYTF. The CDR3 DNA reads TGTGCCAGCACCCCCGAAAGTCGGAGCTATGGCTACACCTTC.

This rearrangement joins TRBV10-1 to TRBJ2-1, with 15 bases matching TRBD2. The trim removed 3 bases at V and 8 bases at J, leaving 5 bases unmatched. The CDR3 is made up of 16 amino acids. The V gene's germline CDR1 is WNHNN and CDR2 SYGVQD (reference sequence). CDR3 sequence reads: CASSEGLAGGKDEQFF. DNA for the CDR3: TGCGCCAGCAGTGAAGGACTAGCGGGGGGGAAGGATGAGCAGTTCTTC.

The V and J genes are TRBV10-2 and TRBJ2-1; 8 bases fit TRBD1. Germline V gives CDR1 WSHSY, CDR2 SAAADI. This CDR3 has 13 amino acids. The ends lost 6 bases at V and 8 bases at J; junction bases unmatched: 6. This CDR3 is CASRRTGNYEQFF. CDR3 DNA sequence: TGCGCCAGCAGGAGGACAGGGAATTATGAGCAGTTCTTC.

This clone was found a few times. The CDR3 DNA follows: TGTGCCAGCAGTGAATCACCCCCGGGACAGCCTAATTCACCCCTCCACTTT. It specifies CASSESPPGQPNSPLHF. V is TRBV25-1 and J is TRBJ1-6; the match to TRBD1 covers 7 bases. The CDR3 extends over 17 amino acids. The germline CDR1 and CDR2 sequences are MGHDK and SYGVNS. Losses at the gene ends were 1 base for V and 6 bases for J; bases not matched to a gene: 9.

The chain is built from TRBV6-6 and TRBJ1-2; the D gene is possibly TRBD1 (6 bases). Trimming cost V 6 bases and J 6 bases, with 23 bases left between them. This CDR3 has 16 amino acids. Germline V gene sequence: CDR1 MNHNY, CDR2 SVGAGI (reference sequence). CDR3 bases: TGTGCCAGCAGGCACCGGGACAAACGACTTGCGGATGGCTACACCTTC. It is translated as CASRHRDKRLADGYTF.